This entry lists 29 T cell receptor beta chains sequenced from one sample in a study of blood T cell repertoires in COVID-19. Profiling relied on immunoSEQ multiplex PCR, and the TCRdb table lists in-frame clones only, not all of them. The table lists approximately 19,000 clones, about 92% of them singletons. The sample was peripheral blood. These TCRs come from a human donor in a cohort sampled during active COVID-19.

The chain has TRBV6-5 and TRBJ2-1, with 11 bases lining up with TRBD1. The germline V gene encodes CDR1 MNHEY and CDR2 SVGAGI. Unmatched junction bases numbered 7, after V lost 6 bases and J lost 6 bases. The CDR3 length is 15 residues. The DNA for the CDR3 is TGTGCCAGCAGCCGGACAGGGGGCGATCCCAATGAGCAGTTCTTC. Residues: CASSRTGGDPNEQFF.

The chain employs TRBV5-6 and TRBJ1-1; a weak D match, TRBD1 (5 bases). Germline CDR1 is SGHDT and CDR2 is YYEEEE. The CDR3 is 16 amino acids. V was shortened by 4 bases and J by 0 bases, with 16 bases between the two germline ends. CDR3 DNA: TGTGCCAGCAGCCCTCCGGGGGTGTCCATGAACACTGAAGCTTTCTTT. This gives the protein CASSPPGVSMNTEAFF.

The chain recombines TRBV9 with TRBJ2-3, with TRBD2 identical over 8 bases. This CDR3 has 15 amino acids. In germline, CDR1 is SGDLS, CDR2 YYNGEE. V lost 5 bases, J lost 0 bases, and 5 bases stayed unmatched. Here the CDR3 reads CASSLAGSSTDTQYF. The CDR3 DNA is TGTGCCAGCAGTCTAGCGGGCTCTAGCACAGATACGCAGTATTTT.

The table lists this clone with a count of one. V is TRBV4-3 and J is TRBJ1-1; TRBD1 matches at 8 bases. The V gene's germline CDR1 is LGHNA and CDR2 YSLEER. Trimming cost V 0 bases and J 2 bases; bases outside gene matches: 2. CDR3 length: 15 residues. The CDR3 nucleotides are TGCGCCAGCAGCCAAGAACAGGGGGTCAACACTGAAGCTTTCTTT. Encoded protein: CASSQEQGVNTEAFF.

The chain recombines TRBV28 with TRBJ1-5; 9 nucleotides match TRBD1. V trimming: 6 bases; J trimming: 6 bases; junction bases outside the gene matches: 9. There are 15 residues in the CDR3. Germline lookup yields CDR1 MDHEN and CDR2 SYDVKM. In nucleotides, the CDR3 is TGTGCCAGCAGCCCGGGGACAGGGTTTTTTCAGCCCCAGCATTTT. Translating it yields CASSPGTGFFQPQHF.

The chain employs TRBV4-1 and TRBJ1-2; D is uncertain. V was cut by 4 bases and J by 5 bases, with 11 bases left in between. Germline lookup yields CDR1 MGHRA and CDR2 YSYEKL. The CDR3 totals 13 residues. DNA of the CDR3: TGCGCCAGCAGCCCCCCCATGGAGTATGGCTACACCTTC. The encoded protein is CASSPPMEYGYTF.

This chain connects TRBV5-1 to TRBJ2-1; TRBD2 matches at 7 bases. V was clipped by 0 bases and J by 2 bases; unmatched bases: 5. CDR3 length equals 16 residues. Germline V lookup: CDR1 SGHRS, CDR2 YFSETQ. CDR3 sequence reads: CASSLVGGRPYNEQFF. CDR3 nucleotides: TGCGCCAGCAGCTTGGTGGGCGGGAGACCCTACAATGAGCAGTTCTTC.

V usage is TRBV25-1 and J usage is TRBJ2-3; D is perhaps TRBD1 (6 bases). Between the trimmed V and J ends, which lost 8 bases and 4 bases, there was a span of 7 bases. Germline CDR1 MGHDK, CDR2 SYGVNS. The CDR3 length is 11 residues. Here the CDR3 reads CASPGADTQYF. The CDR3 DNA reads as TGTGCCAGCCCAGGGGCAGATACGCAGTATTTT.

The J gene is TRBJ1-1, the V gene TRBV19; D might be TRBD1 (6 bases). The CDR3 loop spans 14 amino acids. V was pared by 2 bases and J by 6 bases, with 13 bases between. Germline lookup yields CDR1 LNHDA and CDR2 SQIVND (reference sequence). The CDR3, as DNA: TGTGCCAGTAGTATACAGGGGACCTACCCTGAAGCTTTCTTT. Its translation: CASSIQGTYPEAFF.

The chain couples TRBV6-4 to TRBJ2-7; 8 bases line up with TRBD2. In germline, CDR1 is MRHNA, CDR2 SNTAGT. The V and J ends lost 9 bases and 3 bases, in that order; junction bases with no gene match: 10. The CDR3 loop spans 14 amino acids. The DNA for the CDR3 is TGTGCCAGATACACCAAGCGGGAGCACTACGAGCAGTACTTC. Amino acids: CARYTKREHYEQYF.

The chain uses TRBV27 and TRBJ2-1; D is uncertain. Germline loops: CDR1 MNHEY, CDR2 SMNVEV (reference sequence). The ends were cut back, 0 bases at V and 7 bases at J, with 4 bases in the middle. This CDR3 comprises 12 residues. CDR3 sequence (DNA): TGTGCCAGCAGTTTATCGAGGAATGAGCAGTTCTTC. Its protein product is CASSLSRNEQFF.

The chain combines TRBV7-9 with TRBJ1-2, with D tentatively TRBD1 (6 bases). From germline, CDR1 is SEHNR and CDR2 FQNEAQ (reference sequence). V lost 1 base to trimming and J lost 14 bases, with 14 bases between them. The CDR3 has 12 residues. DNA for the CDR3: TGTGCCAGCAGCTTAGTGGACAGCCCTACAACCTTC. Protein sequence: CASSLVDSPTTF.

The V and J genes are TRBV29-1 and TRBJ2-3; D might be TRBD1 (7 bases). CDR1 and CDR2 (germline): SQVTM, ANQGSEA. CDR3 length equals 13 residues. Trimming took off 4 bases at V and 7 bases at J, with 15 bases between the two ends. The CDR3 region is CSVGGGGVNTQYF. CDR3 DNA sequence: TGCAGCGTTGGAGGAGGGGGCGTGAATACGCAGTATTTT.

The genes are TRBV3-1 (or the pseudogene TRBV3-2) and TRBJ2-5, with 11 bases aligning to TRBD2. The V gene end was trimmed by 5 bases and the J gene end by 0 bases; junction bases not matched to a gene: 5. The germline V gene has CDR1 LGHDT and CDR2 YNNKEL (reference sequence). The CDR3 is 16 amino acids. DNA for the CDR3: TGTGCCAGCAGCAATATAGCGGGGGGGTACCAAGAGACCCAGTACTTC. It encodes CASSNIAGGYQETQYF.

As to this clone: The junction and the germline gene differ at one end; a read error may be behind it. The rearrangement links TRBV19 to TRBJ2-6; 7 bases are a match to TRBD1. The germline V gene has CDR1 LNHDA and CDR2 SQIVND (reference sequence). The CDR3 consists of 15 residues. The CDR3 loop reads CASSMGTAGANVLTF. The CDR3 nucleotides are TGTGCCAGTAGTATGGGGACAGCTGGTGCCAACGTCCTGACTTTC.

The chain couples TRBV5-1 to TRBJ2-7; 7 nucleotides align to TRBD1. Germline values: CDR1 SGHRS, CDR2 YFSETQ. The CDR3 is 15 amino acids. Germline trimming cut 2 bases from V and 5 bases from J; bases unmatched to any gene: 10. The CDR3 is CASSFLDRAWDEQYF. CDR3 DNA sequence: TGCGCCAGCAGCTTCCTAGACAGGGCTTGGGACGAGCAGTACTTC.

This chain connects TRBV19 to TRBJ2-1; 7 bases align to TRBD2. CDR1 is LNHDA, CDR2 SQIVND, per germline (reference sequence). The CDR3 totals 16 residues. J lost 3 bases, V lost 8 bases, and 13 bases had no gene match. Here the CDR3 reads CASAPWRGSFYNEQFF. CDR3 in DNA: TGTGCCAGTGCACCCTGGCGGGGGAGCTTCTACAATGAGCAGTTCTTC.

In the case of this clone: Other DNA sequences from this sample encode an identical CDR3 as well. This chain links TRBV5-1 with TRBJ2-7; tentative D call: TRBD1 (6 bases). The CDR3 runs 14 residues. Germline V lookup: CDR1 SGHRS, CDR2 YFSETQ. V shed 4 bases and J shed 2 bases, with 13 bases lying between them. DNA for the CDR3: TGCGCCAGCAGCCCAGGGACACTTACCTACGAGCAGTACTTC. It translates to CASSPGTLTYEQYF.

This clone appeared once. CDR3 sequence: CASSIASADTQYF. In nucleotides, the CDR3 is TGTGCCAGTAGTATAGCTAGCGCAGATACGCAGTATTTT. The V call is TRBV19, the J call TRBJ2-3; D possibly corresponds to TRBD2 (6 bases). This CDR3 contains 13 residues. V was shortened by 1 base and J by 4 bases, with 6 bases between the two germline ends. CDR1 and CDR2 (germline): LNHDA, SQIVND (reference sequence).

The chain couples TRBV9 to TRBJ1-3; 12 nucleotides agree with TRBD1. Germline V gene data show CDR1 as SGDLS and CDR2 as YYNGEE. V dropped 4 bases and J dropped 4; count of bases not matched to a gene: 6. The CDR3 runs to 16 residues. CDR3 bases: TGTGCCAGCAGCACCGGGACAGGGGGCCTCGGAAACACCATATATTTT. This translates into CASSTGTGGLGNTIYF.

The rearrangement uses TRBV7-9 and TRBJ1-5; 8 nucleotides match TRBD1. The CDR3 has 12 residues. Germline CDR1 reads SEHNR; CDR2 reads FQNEAQ (reference sequence). V trimming: 8 bases; J trimming: 5 bases; junction bases outside the gene matches: 2. The CDR3 here is CASQGAHQPQHF. In nucleotides, the CDR3 is TGTGCCAGCCAGGGGGCACATCAGCCCCAGCATTTT. The whole variable domain, remainder taken from reference TRBV7-9 and TRBJ1-5, is DTGVSQNPRHKITKRGQNVTFRCDPISEHNRLYWYRQTLGQGPEFLTYFQNEAQLEKSRLLSDRFSAERPKGSFSTLEIQRTEQGDSAMYLCASQGAHQPQHFGDGTRLSIL.

This chain links TRBV6-5 with TRBJ1-6; possibly TRBD1 for D (6 bases). CDR1 MNHEY and CDR2 SVGAGI come from the germline V gene. V shed 10 bases and J shed 0 bases, with 13 bases lying between them. There are 15 residues in the CDR3. CDR3 protein: CAIKQGNSYNSPLHF. The CDR3 coding sequence is TGTGCCATCAAACAGGGTAACTCCTATAATTCACCCCTCCACTTT.

V gene TRBV2 combines with J gene TRBJ1-2; D not resolved. The ends were cut back, 7 bases at V and 5 bases at J, with 8 bases in the middle. CDR1 is SNHLY, CDR2 FYNNEI, per germline. The CDR3 has 11 residues. CDR3 nucleotide sequence: TGTGCCAGCACCGACACTTATGGCTACACCTTC. As protein: CASTDTYGYTF. Using reference TRBV2 and TRBJ1-2 for the parts outside the CDR3, the full variable domain is EPEVTQTPSHQVTQMGQEVILRCVPISNHLYFYWYRQILGQKVEFLVSFYNNEISEKSEIFDDQFSVERPDGSNFTLKIRSTKLEDSAMYFCASTDTYGYTFGSGTRLTVV.

The genes are TRBV30 and TRBJ1-1, with a tentative D call TRBD1 (5 bases). V dropped 1 base and J dropped 1 base, with 7 bases sitting between them. Germline CDR1 is GTSNPN and CDR2 is SVGIG (reference sequence). This CDR3 spans 13 amino acids. The CDR3 DNA reads as TGTGCCTGGAGTGGCCAGGGGAACACTGAAGCTTTCTTT. Translated, it gives CAWSGQGNTEAFF.

This rearrangement joins TRBV4-1 to TRBJ2-1, with TRBD2 identical over 14 bases. The length of the CDR3 is 20 residues. Germline values: CDR1 MGHRA, CDR2 YSYEKL. The J segment lost 7 bases and the V segment lost 1 base, leaving 15 bases of the junction unmatched. CDR3 DNA sequence: TGCGCCAGCAGCCAAGCGGCCGGGACTAGCGGGAGTTTAGGTGGAAATGAGCAGTTCTTC. It codes for CASSQAAGTSGSLGGNEQFF.

The rearrangement links TRBV5-1 to TRBJ2-3; the match to TRBD2 covers 9 bases. From germline, CDR1 is SGHRS and CDR2 YFSETQ. There are 17 residues in the CDR3. V was pared by 2 bases and J by 9 bases, with 16 bases of the junction left unmatched. CDR3 bases: TGCGCCAGCAGCTTCACCGGTAGCGGGGGTGCTTGGGCCACGCAGTATTTT. Amino acids: CASSFTGSGGAWATQYF.

V and J are TRBV6-5 and TRBJ2-5; D is perhaps TRBD2 (5 bases). Germline V lookup: CDR1 MNHEY, CDR2 SVGAGI. The CDR3 consists of 13 residues. The V and J ends lost 8 bases and 4 bases respectively, with 14 bases between them. CDR3 in DNA: TGTGCCAGCGGGCACGGGGTACGAGAGACCCAGTACTTC. This encodes CASGHGVRETQYF.

Only one count was recorded for this clone. CDR3 bases: TGCGCCAGCAGCCAAGAGCGGGGGGGCCCACAAGAGACCCAGTACTTC. Amino acids: CASSQERGGPQETQYF. The J gene is TRBJ2-5, the V gene TRBV4-3; 9 bases map to TRBD2. The CDR3 extends over 16 amino acids. The germline V gene has CDR1 LGHNA and CDR2 YSLEER. With V trimmed by 0 bases and J by 2 bases, 4 bases remained unmatched.

V usage is TRBV2 and J usage is TRBJ2-3; 11 nucleotides match TRBD2. After removal of 5 bases from V and 5 bases from J, the junction contained 9 bases not matched to a gene. The V gene's germline CDR1 is SNHLY and CDR2 FYNNEI. The length of the CDR3 is 16 residues. The CDR3 DNA is TGTGCCAGCAGTCGAGGGCTAGCGGGAGGTCGAGATACGCAGTATTTT. It codes for CASSRGLAGGRDTQYF.